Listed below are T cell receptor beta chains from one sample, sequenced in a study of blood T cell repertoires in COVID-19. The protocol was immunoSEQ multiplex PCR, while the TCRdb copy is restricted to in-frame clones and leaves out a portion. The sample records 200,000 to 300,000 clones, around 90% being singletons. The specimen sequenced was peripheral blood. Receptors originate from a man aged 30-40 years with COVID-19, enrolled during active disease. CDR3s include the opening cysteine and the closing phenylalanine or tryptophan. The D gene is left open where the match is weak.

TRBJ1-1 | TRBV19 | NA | TGTGCCAGTAGTATATTGCCGTCGGGGAACACTGAAGCTTTCTTT | CASSILPSGNTEAFF
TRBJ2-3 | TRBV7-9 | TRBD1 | TGTGCCAGCAGCCCTCGACAGGGAATAAAAACAGATACGCAGTATTTT | CASSPRQGIKTDTQYF
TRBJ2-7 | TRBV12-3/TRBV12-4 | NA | TGTGCCAGCAGTTTACTGGGGGGATCCGAGCAGTACTTC | CASSLLGGSEQYF
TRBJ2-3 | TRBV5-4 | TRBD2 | TGTGCCAGCAGCTGGGGTGAGAGGCTAGCGGGGTTGGATACGCAGTATTTT | CASSWGERLAGLDTQYF
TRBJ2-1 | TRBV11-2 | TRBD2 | TGTGCCAGCAGCCTACTAGCGGGGCCCTCCAGTGAGCAGTTCTTC | CASSLLAGPSSEQFF
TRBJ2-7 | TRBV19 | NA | TGTGCCAGTAGTATGAACAGGGACTACGAGCAGTACTTC | CASSMNRDYEQYF
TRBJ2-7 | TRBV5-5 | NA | TGTGCCAGCAGCTACCCCCCGAAGAACGGGGCCTACGAGCAGTACTTC | CASSYPPKNGAYEQYF
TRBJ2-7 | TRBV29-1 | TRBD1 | TGCAGCGTTAAGTTTGGTCAGGGACAGGGGGCTTACGAGCAGTACTTC | CSVKFGQGQGAYEQYF
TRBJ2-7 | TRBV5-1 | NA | TGCGCCAGCAGCTTGGCCCCAACCTACGAGCAGTACTTC | CASSLAPTYEQYF
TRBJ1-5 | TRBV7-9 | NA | TGTGCCAGCAGCTCGGTGGGGGCCGATCAGCCCCAGCATTTT | CASSSVGADQPQHF
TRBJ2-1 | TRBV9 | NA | TGTGCCAGCAGCGCCCGTGGACTATCGGTCTCCTACAATGAGCAGTTCTTC | CASSARGLSVSYNEQFF